The 29 T cell receptor beta chains below were found in one sample sequenced in a study of T cells in Graves' hyperthyroidism and ophthalmopathy. RNA transcripts served as the template for amplifying TCR beta CDR3 regions. HTBI primers drove first-round RT-PCR of the TCR CDR3. TCRdb re-called the multiplex PCR reads through MiXCR, storing one row per CDR3 protein. The sample contains 400,000 to 600,000 distinct CDR3 sequences, about 15% of which appear only once. Input material: blood. The source of these receptors is a woman aged 30 to 39 with Graves' ophthalmopathy.

This clonotype turned up a few times. The gene calls are TRBV4-1 and TRBJ2-1; a weak D match, TRBD2 (7 bases). The germline CDR1 and CDR2 sequences are MGHRA and YSYEKL. V lost 0 bases to trimming and J lost 4 bases, with 22 bases between them. The CDR3 length is 19 residues. The CDR3 region has the DNA TGCGCCAGCAGCCAAGAAGGGGGGGCATTACTTAGCGAGTACAATGAGCAGTTCTTC. Protein sequence: CASSQEGGALLSEYNEQFF.

The chain has TRBV6-5 and TRBJ2-7, with D maybe TRBD2 (6 bases). CDR3 length: 14 amino acids. CDR1 and CDR2 from the germline V gene are MNHEY and SVGAGI. V was clipped by 2 bases and J by 7 bases, with 15 bases between them. The CDR3 DNA reads TGTGCCAGCAGTTACATCTCGACTAGGGAGGAGCAGTACTTC. Its protein product is CASSYISTREEQYF.

In the case of this clonotype: This could be a read error, since a much larger clone is one nucleotide away. The rearrangement joins TRBV20-1 to TRBJ1-2, with TRBD1 identical over 10 bases. After removal of 5 bases from V and 7 bases from J, the junction contained 7 bases not matched to a gene. The CDR3 loop spans 13 amino acids. Germline assignment: CDR1 DFQATT and CDR2 SNEGSKA (reference sequence). The CDR3 DNA reads TGCAGTGCTTTCCGGGACAGGGGCTTTGGCTACACCTTC. This gives the protein CSAFRDRGFGYTF.

As for this clonotype: Just one base apart from a much larger clone, this may be a read error. The rearrangement links TRBV20-1 to TRBJ2-1, with D possibly being TRBD1 or TRBD2 (5 bases each). Germline CDR1 is DFQATT and CDR2 is SNEGSKA (reference sequence). Trimming pared 8 bases from V and 6 bases from J, leaving 14 bases between. The CDR3 loop spans 12 amino acids. The CDR3 loop reads CSTNRDGNEQFF. Here the CDR3 DNA reads TGCAGTACTAACCGGGACGGCAATGAGCAGTTCTTC.

Only a few counts were recorded for this clonotype. The J gene is TRBJ2-1, the V gene TRBV15; perhaps D is TRBD1 or TRBD2 (5 bases each). The CDR3 runs 13 residues. Per germline, CDR1 LNHNV and CDR2 YYDKDF (reference sequence). The germline V and J ends were trimmed by 5 bases and 4 bases, with 9 bases remaining between them. DNA of the CDR3: TGTGCCACCAGCGGGGACGAGTACAATGAGCAGTTCTTC. The encoded protein is CATSGDEYNEQFF.

This clonotype was seen ten or more times. The gene calls are TRBV6-1 and TRBJ2-5; the D is unclear. Trimming stripped 2 bases from V and 2 bases from J, with 9 bases between. The germline V gene has CDR1 MNHNS and CDR2 SASEGT. This CDR3 region has 14 residues. CDR3 amino acids: CASSELGSQETQYF. CDR3 nucleotides: TGTGCCAGCAGTGAATTAGGCAGTCAAGAGACCCAGTACTTC.

CDR3 in DNA: TGCGCCAGCAGCCAAGATAATTTCTACCAGGAGACCTACGAGCAGTACTTC. Its protein product is CASSQDNFYQETYEQYF. The rearrangement links TRBV4-1 to TRBJ2-7; D remains ambiguous. This CDR3 is 17 amino acids long. The V gene lost 0 bases and the J gene lost 2 bases, with 17 bases spanning the gap. CDR1 is MGHRA, CDR2 YSYEKL, per germline.

This clonotype occurred many times. J is TRBJ1-4 and V is TRBV2; D gene unclear. Per the germline V gene, CDR1 is SNHLY and CDR2 is FYNNEI. CDR3 length equals 15 residues. Between the trimmed V and J ends, which lost 2 bases and 4 bases, there was a span of 11 bases. The CDR3 reads CASSEPTDLNEKLFF. The DNA for the CDR3 is TGTGCCAGCAGTGAACCGACGGACCTTAATGAAAAACTGTTTTTT.

In this sample, this clonotype turned up many times. The chain links TRBV7-2 to TRBJ2-7, with D possibly being TRBD2 (6 bases). Germline V gives CDR1 SGHTA, CDR2 FQGNSA. V dropped 7 bases and J dropped 5 bases, with 18 bases sitting between them. The CDR3 sequence is 14 residues long. This CDR3 reads CASTKRASRNEQYF. The DNA for the CDR3 is TGTGCCAGCACCAAGCGGGCTAGCCGCAACGAGCAGTACTTC.

This clonotype was detected ten times or more. The chain links TRBV12-3 or TRBV12-4 to TRBJ1-2; the D gene is possibly TRBD1 (6 bases). Trimming took off 6 bases at V and 7 bases at J, with 12 bases between the two ends. The CDR3 consists of 12 residues. In DNA, the CDR3 is TGTGCCAGCAGCCAGGGGCCGGGTGGCTACACCTTC. This sequence encodes CASSQGPGGYTF.

The chain couples TRBV11-2 to TRBJ2-1, with 7 bases identical to TRBD1. Trimming took 6 bases from V and 6 from J; bases not matched to a gene: 5. This CDR3 is built from 13 residues. Germline V lookup: CDR1 SGHAT, CDR2 FQNNGV. CDR3 DNA sequence: TGTGCCAGCAGACGAGGGGGCCTCAATGAGCAGTTCTTC. Protein: CASRRGGLNEQFF.

This clonotype was recorded a few times. The rearrangement joins TRBV15 to TRBJ2-6; D is ambiguous. Germline V gene data show CDR1 as LNHNV and CDR2 as YYDKDF (reference sequence). V lost 0 bases and J 2 bases, leaving 8 bases between the germline ends. The CDR3 spans 16 residues. The CDR3 DNA follows: TGTGCCACCAGCAGAGATCGGCAGGCTGGGGCCAACGTCCTGACTTTC. It translates to CATSRDRQAGANVLTF.

This clonotype came up a few times. CDR3 residues: CASARGVNSPLHF. The DNA for the CDR3 is TGTGCCAGCGCGAGGGGGGTAAATTCACCCCTCCACTTT. The J gene is TRBJ1-6, the V gene TRBV7-9; tentatively, D is TRBD1 (6 bases). Germline CDR1 SEHNR, CDR2 FQNEAQ (reference sequence). The V gene lost 8 bases and the J gene lost 7 bases, with 12 bases spanning the gap. There are 13 residues in the CDR3.

The chain combines TRBV19 with TRBJ1-1, with 10 bases matching TRBD1. From germline, CDR1 is LNHDA and CDR2 SQIVND (reference sequence). V lost 7 bases to trimming and J lost 5 bases; unmatched junction nucleotides: 7. This CDR3 spans 14 amino acids. CDR3 sequence: CASKRTGGMTEAFF. The CDR3 bases are TGTGCCAGTAAACGGACAGGGGGAATGACTGAAGCTTTCTTT.

V and J are TRBV30 and TRBJ2-2; D is undetermined. The CDR3 has 13 residues. The V and J ends lost 5 bases and 6 bases respectively, with 13 bases between them. CDR1 GTSNPN and CDR2 SVGIG come from the germline V gene (reference sequence). The CDR3 bases are TGTGCCTGGGGGTGGGAAGAGCCCGGGGAGCTGTTTTTT. The encoded protein is CAWGWEEPGELFF.

The chain has TRBV27 and TRBJ2-7; 7 nucleotides agree with TRBD1. From germline, CDR1 is MNHEY and CDR2 SMNVEV (reference sequence). This CDR3 region has 14 residues. V lost 5 bases, J lost 3 bases, and 7 bases stayed unmatched. Here the CDR3 reads CASSPDRHGYEQYF. CDR3 DNA sequence: TGTGCCAGCAGTCCGGACAGGCACGGCTACGAGCAGTACTTC.

This clonotype occurred many times. The V call is TRBV6-1, the J call TRBJ2-1; TRBD2 matches 10 bases. This CDR3 is built from 15 residues. Unmatched junction bases numbered 3, after V lost 0 bases and J lost 7 bases. CDR1 is MNHNS and CDR2 is SASEGT in the germline V gene. The CDR3 region has the DNA TGTGCCAGCAGTGAAGCAGCGGGAGGGCCGAATGAGCAGTTCTTC. Translated: CASSEAAGGPNEQFF.

This chain links TRBV5-1 with TRBJ2-7; D gene uncertain. The CDR3 runs 14 residues. V lost 4 bases and J lost 2, with 13 bases in between. The germline gives CDR1 SGHRS, CDR2 YFSETQ. The CDR3 nucleotides read TGCGCCAGCAGCCAAGACGGAAGAGCCTACGAGCAGTACTTC. Its translation: CASSQDGRAYEQYF.

The sample holds a few counts of this clonotype. The chain recombines TRBV28 with TRBJ2-1, with D uncertain. Germline assignment: CDR1 MDHEN and CDR2 SYDVKM. The CDR3 loop spans 12 amino acids. V was trimmed by 2 bases and J by 8 bases, leaving 7 bases between them. The CDR3 reads CASSLEWDEQFF. For the CDR3, the DNA is TGTGCCAGCAGTTTAGAGTGGGATGAGCAGTTCTTC.

This clonotype came up many times. The chain joins TRBV7-9 to TRBJ2-3; 12 bases agree with TRBD2. Trimming took 5 bases from V and 3 from J; bases not matched to a gene: 15. This CDR3 comprises 19 residues. The germline V gene has CDR1 SEHNR and CDR2 FQNEAQ (reference sequence). Here the CDR3 reads CASSRMTSGRGGMTDTQYF. The CDR3 nucleotides are TGTGCCAGCAGCCGGATGACTAGCGGGAGAGGGGGAATGACAGATACGCAGTATTTT. The whole variable domain, remainder taken from reference TRBV7-9 and TRBJ2-3, is DTGVSQNPRHKITKRGQNVTFRCDPISEHNRLYWYRQTLGQGPEFLTYFQNEAQLEKSRLLSDRFSAERPKGSFSTLEIQRTEQGDSAMYLCASSRMTSGRGGMTDTQYFGPGTRLTVL.

This clonotype was counted many times. The rearrangement uses TRBV20-1 and TRBJ2-5; 7 bases line up with TRBD2. Germline CDR1 DFQATT, CDR2 SNEGSKA (reference sequence). This CDR3 is 17 amino acids long. The J segment lost 2 bases and the V segment lost 2 bases, leaving 14 bases of the junction unmatched. This CDR3 is CSARREPSTSVQETQYF. The CDR3 coding sequence is TGCAGTGCTAGACGGGAGCCCTCAACTAGCGTACAAGAGACCCAGTACTTC.

This chain uses TRBV7-9 with TRBJ2-5, with D maybe TRBD2 (6 bases). Germline CDR1 is SEHNR and CDR2 is FQNEAQ (reference sequence). CDR3 length: 14 amino acids. Trimming left V 5 bases short and J 7 bases short, with 17 bases between. CDR3 nucleotide sequence: TGTGCCAGCAGCCCAGGAGGGGACTTTGGGACCCAGTACTTC. Its translation: CASSPGGDFGTQYF.

Concerning this clonotype: Given a much more abundant clone one base away, this may be a read error. V gene TRBV28 combines with J gene TRBJ2-2; possibly TRBD1 or TRBD2 for D (6 bases each). Germline-derived CDR1 and CDR2 are MDHEN and SYDVKM. CDR3 length: 15 residues. Written as DNA, the CDR3 is TGTGCCAGCAGTTTGGGGGCCAGTAACACCGGGGGGCTGTTTTTT. Translation: CASSLGASNTGGLFF.

Only one count was recorded for this clonotype. One base away lies a much larger clone, so this may be a sequencing read error. V usage is TRBV28 and J usage is TRBJ2-5, with unresolved D. Between the trimmed V and J ends, which lost 2 bases and 5 bases, there was a span of 12 bases. Per the germline V gene, CDR1 is MDHEN and CDR2 is SYDVKM. The CDR3 covers 14 residues. The CDR3 reads CASSLRARGETQYF. In DNA, the CDR3 is TGTGCCAGCAGTTTACGGGCTAGAGGTGAGACCCAGTACTTC.

The V and J genes are TRBV6-1 and TRBJ2-1; D may match TRBD1 or TRBD2 (5 bases each). V was shortened by 2 bases and J by 0 bases, with 8 bases between the two germline ends. The germline V gene has CDR1 MNHNS and CDR2 SASEGT. This CDR3 spans 15 amino acids. For the CDR3, the DNA is TGTGCCAGCAGTGAATTGGGGGTCTCCTACAATGAGCAGTTCTTC. Translating it yields CASSELGVSYNEQFF.

The V gene is TRBV6-1, the J gene TRBJ2-1, with D uncertain. CDR3 length: 10 residues. Trimming removed 3 bases at V and 9 bases at J, with 3 bases between. CDR1 is MNHNS, CDR2 SASEGT, per germline. The CDR3 region has the DNA TGTGCCAGCAGTGACGGTGAGCAGTTCTTC. Its protein product is CASSDGEQFF.

This clonotype was detected a few times. This chain uses TRBV7-9 with TRBJ2-5; D call uncertain. Trimming stripped 4 bases from V and 4 bases from J, with 10 bases between. Germline loops: CDR1 SEHNR, CDR2 FQNEAQ (reference sequence). CDR3 length equals 13 residues. DNA for the CDR3: TGTGCCAGCAGCTCTACGGTCGGAGAGACCCAGTACTTC. Encoded protein: CASSSTVGETQYF.

The sample holds a few counts of this clonotype. A much bigger clone sits one base away, suggesting this may be a read error. The V and J genes are TRBV20-1 and TRBJ2-7; D tentatively fits TRBD1 or TRBD2 (5 bases each). The V gene lost 5 bases and the J gene lost 1 base, with 24 bases spanning the gap. The CDR3 totals 17 residues. Germline CDR1 is DFQATT and CDR2 is SNEGSKA (reference sequence). CDR3 bases: TGCAGTGCTGTAAGTATCTTCGAAGGGACGGCTTCCTACGAGCAGTACTTC. This sequence encodes CSAVSIFEGTASYEQYF.

This clonotype was seen repeatedly, ten times or more. Written as DNA, the CDR3 is TGCAGTGCTAGAGAAAATTGGAGGTCGTCCTACGAGCAGTACTTC. Translated, it gives CSARENWRSSYEQYF. The chain combines TRBV20-1 with TRBJ2-7; D is possibly TRBD2 (5 bases). Germline V gives CDR1 DFQATT, CDR2 SNEGSKA (reference sequence). This CDR3 comprises 15 residues. Between the trimmed V and J ends, which lost 0 bases and 1 base, there was a span of 13 bases.